These T cell receptor beta chains were read from a single sample in a study of cytomegalovirus exposure and HLA in healthy donors. Only in-frame clones appear in the TCRdb table, and some are missing; sequencing was by immunoSEQ multiplex PCR. The top ten hold roughly 0.8% of the sample, which has about 360,000 clones, roughly 89% seen once. Sequencing used PBMCs. These receptors were taken from a young woman in good health and CMV-seronegative. Both conserved end residues are part of each CDR3. D genes are given only for firm matches. Not all rows give a size; the values are once, few, many and, for expanded clones, a class.

V gene	clone size	J gene	D gene	CDR3 protein	CDR3 DNA
TRBV30	.	TRBJ1-1	.	CATQGFAEAFF	TGTGCTACACAGGGTTTCGCTGAAGCTTTCTTT
TRBV6-5	.	TRBJ1-2	TRBD1	CASSPDREVGYGYTF	TGTGCCAGCAGTCCGGACAGGGAAGTTGGCTATGGCTACACCTTC
TRBV7-9	.	TRBJ2-7	.	CASSATGYEQYF	TGTGCCAGCAGTGCTACAGGATACGAGCAGTACTTC
TRBV4-1	.	TRBJ2-1	.	CASSFRTGGEQFF	TGCGCCAGCAGCTTCCGGACTGGCGGTGAGCAGTTCTTC
TRBV5-1	.	TRBJ1-2	TRBD1	CASPEGTGEIPYGYTF	TGCGCCAGCCCCGAAGGGACAGGGGAGATCCCATATGGCTACACCTTC
TRBV15	.	TRBJ2-4	TRBD2	CATSRRSGEQAKNIQYF	TGTGCCACCAGCAGACGTAGCGGGGAGCAAGCCAAAAACATTCAGTACTTC
TRBV28	.	TRBJ1-6	.	CASGSNSPLHF	TGTGCCAGTGGGAGTAATTCACCCCTCCACTTT
TRBV5-1	once	TRBJ2-5	.	CASRVVTRGGETQYF	TGCGCCAGCAGGGTAGTTACGAGAGGAGGAGAGACCCAGTACTTC
TRBV7-9	.	TRBJ2-2	TRBD2	CASSTRKIAGAHTGELFF	TGTGCCAGCAGCACTCGTAAAATAGCGGGGGCCCACACCGGGGAGCTGTTTTTT
TRBV29-1	few	TRBJ1-2	.	CSVHREADGYTF	TGCAGCGTGCACCGGGAAGCGGATGGCTACACCTTC
TRBV2	.	TRBJ1-1	TRBD1	CASSRDRGRTTEAFF	TGTGCCAGCAGTCGGGACAGGGGAAGGACCACTGAAGCTTTCTTT
TRBV6-6	.	TRBJ1-2	.	CASSYSPGPHGYTF	TGTGCCAGCAGTTACTCACCAGGGCCCCATGGCTACACCTTC
TRBV28	.	TRBJ1-2	.	CASSLRGSGHGYTF	TGTGCCAGCAGTTTAAGGGGGTCAGGTCATGGCTACACCTTC
TRBV7-9	few	TRBJ2-1	TRBD2	CASSLRLAGANEQFF	TGTGCCAGCAGCTTAAGACTAGCGGGGGCAAATGAGCAGTTCTTC
TRBV19	.	TRBJ2-3	.	CASSMLSSGTDTQYF	TGTGCCAGTAGTATGTTATCTAGCGGCACAGATACGCAGTATTTT
TRBV4-1	.	TRBJ2-1	TRBD1	CASSPRPGQTYNEQFF	TGCGCCAGCAGCCCCCGACCGGGACAGACCTACAATGAGCAGTTCTTC
TRBV6-6	once	TRBJ1-5	.	CASSLQGNQPQHF	TGTGCCAGCAGTTTACAGGGAAATCAGCCCCAGCATTTT
TRBV2	.	TRBJ2-3	TRBD2	CASRGLAAYTTDTQYF	TGTGCCAGCAGGGGACTAGCGGCCTATACTACAGATACGCAGTATTTT
TRBV2	once	TRBJ1-1	.	CASSGSTTEAFF	TGTGCCAGCAGTGGCTCTACCACTGAAGCTTTCTTT
TRBV2	.	TRBJ1-1	.	CASRYNRPNTEAFF	TGTGCCAGCAGGTACAACAGGCCGAACACTGAAGCTTTCTTT
TRBV6-5	.	TRBJ1-4	TRBD1	CASSRQGIGEKLFF	TGTGCCAGCAGTCGACAGGGAATTGGAGAAAAACTGTTTTTT
TRBV5-6	.	TRBJ2-1	TRBD2	CASSSTVLAEPYNEQFF	TGTGCCAGCAGCTCCACCGTACTAGCGGAGCCCTACAATGAGCAGTTCTTC
TRBV10-3	.	TRBJ2-3	TRBD1	CAISVGQGARDTQYF	TGTGCCATCAGTGTAGGGCAGGGGGCTCGGGATACGCAGTATTTT
TRBV1	.	TRBJ2-7	.	CTSIGGRSYEQYF	TGCACCAGCATAGGTGGGAGGTCCTACGAGCAGTACTTC
TRBV13	.	TRBJ1-1	TRBD1	CASSPRAGQGRKAFF	TGTGCCAGCAGCCCCAGGGCCGGACAGGGCCGGAAGGCTTTCTTT
TRBV2	.	TRBJ1-1	.	CASSPPGTEAFF	TGTGCCAGCAGTCCGCCGGGGACTGAAGCTTTCTTT
TRBV7-9	.	TRBJ2-7	TRBD1	CASSLMTGGNEQYF	TGTGCCAGCAGCTTAATGACAGGGGGCAACGAGCAGTACTTC
TRBV2	.	TRBJ2-7	.	CASGGIVYEQYF	TGTGCCAGCGGGGGGATTGTTTACGAGCAGTACTTC
TRBV28	few	TRBJ2-7	.	CASSLSGMQYF	TGTGCCAGCAGTTTATCCGGGATGCAGTACTTC
TRBV6-5	.	TRBJ2-1	.	CASSYSSSAGEQFF	TGTGCCAGCAGTTACTCGTCTAGCGCAGGTGAGCAGTTCTTC
TRBV6-5	.	TRBJ2-2	TRBD2	CASSYGTSGNTGELFF	TGTGCCAGCAGTTATGGGACTAGCGGGAACACCGGGGAGCTGTTTTTT
TRBV11-2	.	TRBJ1-2	.	CASSPGGGYGYTF	TGTGCCAGCAGCCCCGGAGGCGGCTATGGCTACACCTTC
TRBV9	.	TRBJ2-1	TRBD2	CASSPSGSNEQFF	TGTGCCAGCAGCCCTAGCGGGAGCAATGAGCAGTTCTTC
TRBV19	.	TRBJ2-1	TRBD1	CASNVGQVTNNEQFF	TGTGCCAGTAACGTGGGACAGGTAACCAACAATGAGCAGTTCTTC
TRBV6-1	.	TRBJ2-2	.	CAAGSGLWNTGELFF	TGTGCCGCGGGCTCCGGGCTGTGGAACACCGGGGAGCTGTTTTTT
TRBV25-1	.	TRBJ2-2	.	CASSFAGVKNTGELFF	TGTGCCAGCAGTTTTGCAGGGGTTAAGAACACCGGGGAGCTGTTTTTT
TRBV19	few	TRBJ1-1	TRBD1	CASSSRLTGDTEAFF	TGTGCCAGTAGTAGCCGTCTGACAGGGGACACTGAAGCTTTCTTT
TRBV23-1	.	TRBJ2-3	TRBD1	CASSSPGQGTDTQYF	TGCGCCAGCAGTTCCCCGGGACAGGGGACAGATACGCAGTATTTT
TRBV2	.	TRBJ2-7	.	CASSEIGGEQYF	TGTGCCAGCAGTGAAATAGGGGGCGAGCAGTACTTC
TRBV27	.	TRBJ2-7	TRBD1	CASSLTGQGSYEQYF	TGTGCCAGCAGTTTGACGGGACAGGGAAGCTACGAGCAGTACTTC
TRBV5-5	.	TRBJ1-5	.	CASSTTAVQPQHF	TGTGCCAGTAGCACGACAGCCGTGCAGCCCCAGCATTTT
TRBV6-1	.	TRBJ1-2	.	CASSERGRVSEGYTF	TGTGCCAGCAGTGAAAGAGGCAGGGTTTCAGAGGGCTACACCTTC
TRBV5-6	.	TRBJ2-2	.	CASSPQETTGELFF	TGTGCCAGCAGCCCCCAGGAAACCACCGGGGAGCTGTTTTTT
TRBV28	.	TRBJ1-1	.	CASSSDRGTEAFF	TGTGCCAGCAGTTCTGACAGAGGCACTGAAGCTTTCTTT
TRBV27	.	TRBJ2-3	TRBD2	CASSLGGGLYTDTQYF	TGTGCCAGCAGTTTAGGCGGGGGGCTATACACAGATACGCAGTATTTT
TRBV9	.	TRBJ2-5	.	CASSVDGQHQETQYF	TGTGCCAGCAGCGTAGACGGACAGCACCAAGAGACCCAGTACTTC
TRBV9	.	TRBJ2-1	.	CASSVAKSFRSGPYNEQFF	TGTGCCAGCAGCGTAGCTAAATCCTTCAGGAGCGGGCCGTACAATGAGCAGTTCTTC
TRBV5-4	once	TRBJ2-1	TRBD2	CASSLDGSGRDNEQFF	TGTGCCAGCAGCTTGGATGGTAGCGGGAGAGACAATGAGCAGTTCTTC
TRBV6-1	.	TRBJ1-1	.	CASIEGGHTKLAFF	TGTGCCAGCATCGAAGGTGGGCATACAAAGTTAGCTTTCTTT
TRBV6-1	.	TRBJ2-3	.	CASSEPGPGADTQYF	TGTGCCAGCAGCGAACCGGGACCGGGGGCAGATACGCAGTATTTT
TRBV4-2	.	TRBJ1-5	TRBD1	CASSQEGRDRAKENQPQHF	TGTGCCAGCAGCCAAGAAGGCCGGGACAGGGCGAAGGAGAATCAGCCCCAGCATTTT
TRBV12-5	.	TRBJ1-2	.	CASGLGVYGYTF	TGTGCTAGTGGTTTGGGAGTCTATGGCTACACCTTC
TRBV29-1	.	TRBJ2-7	TRBD2	CSVNSGYEQYF	TGCAGCGTTAATAGCGGGTACGAGCAGTACTTC
TRBV28	.	TRBJ2-2	.	CASSPGGAKGGELFF	TGTGCCAGCAGTCCCGGCGGGGCGAAGGGCGGGGAGCTGTTTTTT
TRBV25-1	.	TRBJ2-7	TRBD1	CASSAGTGGIYEQYF	TGTGCCAGCAGTGCCGGGACAGGGGGAATCTACGAGCAGTACTTC